Listed below are T cell receptor beta chains from one sample, sequenced in a study of T cell repertoires in cytomegalovirus infection. No antigen is known for these receptors. In TCRdb, the reads were re-called with MiXCR into one record per CDR3 protein. The sample holds approximately 910,000 distinct CDR3 sequences; 31% are singletons and the top ten take 13%. Sample: cultured CD8+ T cells from PBMCs, taken from culture after CMV antigen stimulation. These receptors came from a human donor in good health (CMV status not recorded). Some clones in this sample may be carry-over from other donors' samples. Both conserved end residues are part of each CDR3. A D gene is named only where the DNA matches it firmly. A row's size may be missing; if present it is once, few, many or a size class.

clone size	D gene	J gene	V gene	CDR3 protein	CDR3 DNA
-	-	TRBJ1-2	TRBV2	CAFPKGSPRYGYTF	TGTGCCTTCCCGAAGGGGTCCCCCCGCTATGGCTACACCTTC
-	-	TRBJ2-1	TRBV6-8	CASRYSTLGLYNEQFF	TGTGCCAGCAGGTACTCTACCCTAGGGCTTTACAATGAGCAGTTCTTC
many	TRBD2	TRBJ2-1	TRBV7-2	CASSLWGSGVSDEQFF	TGTGCCAGCAGCTTATGGGGTAGCGGGGTTAGCGATGAGCAGTTCTTC
few	-	TRBJ1-5	TRBV6-5	CASRDSDSNQPQHF	TGTGCCAGCAGAGACAGCGATAGCAATCAGCCCCAGCATTTT
-	-	TRBJ2-1	TRBV4-1	CASSHRQAGFNEQFF	TGCGCCAGCAGCCATCGACAGGCCGGTTTCAATGAGCAGTTCTTC
-	TRBD2	TRBJ2-3	TRBV6-5	CASSYLTSGGTDTQYF	TGTGCCAGCAGCTACTTGACTAGCGGCGGCACAGATACGCAGTATTTT
-	TRBD1	TRBJ2-3	TRBV20-1	CSASDRAGTDTQYF	TGCAGTGCTAGCGACAGGGCGGGCACAGATACGCAGTATTTT
-	TRBD1	TRBJ1-2	TRBV27	CASSLSPGQRNYGYTF	TGTGCCAGCAGTTTGTCGCCGGGACAGAGGAACTATGGCTACACCTTC
-	-	TRBJ2-7	TRBV2	CASSDRPVQKQYF	TGTGCCAGCAGTGACAGGCCGGTTCAGAAGCAGTACTTC
many	-	TRBJ2-7	TRBV7-8	CASSLQSRFPTYEQYF	TGTGCCAGCAGCTTACAGTCGAGGTTCCCCACCTACGAGCAGTACTTC
once	-	TRBJ2-6	TRBV12-3/TRBV12-4	CASTLGPLAGANVLTF	TGTGCCAGCACCCTTGGGCCGCTAGCTGGGGCCAACGTCCTGACTTTC
few	TRBD1	TRBJ1-1	TRBV7-9	CASSTRDSKNTEAFF	TGTGCCAGCAGCACGAGGGACAGTAAGAACACTGAAGCTTTCTTT
-	-	TRBJ1-1	TRBV20-1	CSVAGLAAFF	TGCAGTGTAGCGGGTTTGGCAGCTTTCTTT
many	-	TRBJ2-5	TRBV7-6	CASSLEGGALMETQYF	TGTGCCAGCAGCTTAGAGGGGGGAGCTTTAATGGAGACCCAGTACTTC
-	-	TRBJ1-2	TRBV29-1	CSVPDKVDWRGYTF	TGCAGCGTGCCGGACAAGGTTGACTGGAGGGGCTACACCTTC
-	-	TRBJ1-1	TRBV12-3/TRBV12-4	CASSKLSYTEAFF	TGTGCCAGCAGTAAACTCTCTTACACTGAAGCTTTCTTT
-	-	TRBJ2-6	TRBV28	CASSSTYSGANVLTF	TGTGCCAGCAGTTCAACCTACTCTGGGGCCAACGTCCTGACTTTC
few	-	TRBJ2-1	TRBV6-1	CASTRPNEQFF	TGTGCCAGCACGCGTCCCAATGAGCAGTTCTTC
many	TRBD1	TRBJ1-5	TRBV7-2	CASSPSGGGNQPQHF	TGTGCCAGCAGCCCCTCTGGAGGGGGCAACCAGCCCCAGCATTTT
-	TRBD1	TRBJ1-1	TRBV6-1	CASSETGGPEAFF	TGTGCCAGCAGTGAAACAGGGGGTCCTGAAGCTTTCTTT
few	-	TRBJ1-5	TRBV7-2	CASSLVRHQPQHF	TGTGCCAGCAGCTTAGTCAGACATCAGCCCCAGCATTTT
many	TRBD2	TRBJ2-3	TRBV7-8	CASSLLGLAGETSTDTQYF	TGTGCCAGCAGCCTACTGGGACTAGCGGGGGAAACTAGCACAGATACGCAGTATTTT
-	-	TRBJ2-3	TRBV12-3/TRBV12-4	CASTIPTILTRNFTDTQYF	TGTGCCAGCACAATCCCTACGATTTTAACGAGAAACTTCACAGATACGCAGTATTTT
few	TRBD2	TRBJ2-3	TRBV7-2	CASSLELAGGDHTQYF	TGTGCCAGCAGCTTAGAACTAGCGGGGGGGGATCATACGCAGTATTTT
many	TRBD2	TRBJ2-3	TRBV12-3/TRBV12-4	CASQPPLAGTVDTQYF	TGTGCCAGCCAACCCCCCCTAGCGGGTACCGTAGATACGCAGTATTTT